This T cell receptor (beta chain) was captured in a study of blood T cell repertoires in COVID-19. Study at large: Acute and convalescent COVID-19 samples came from the United States, Italy and Spain. PBMCs, B-cell-depleted T cells, or T cells were the source of the cDNA or gDNA that made up the material.

The CDR3 sequence is 13 residues long. Trimming shortened V by 3 bases and J by 3 bases, and 8 bases separated the two germline ends. The germline CDR1 and CDR2 sequences are SEHNR and FQNEAQ (reference sequence). Per the original methods: Reference gene primer amplification yielded estimated nucleated cell counts. Some clones are missing from TCRdb's copy, which holds only in-frame ones; the method was immunoSEQ multiplex PCR. V and J calls and clone size come straight from that table; D and trimming were deduced from the DNA. This repertoire shows under 85,000 clones, 65% to 85% found once; its top ten account for 5.3%.

Sequencing was carried out using peripheral blood. This sequence joins TRBV7-9 and TRBJ1-1; D might be TRBD1 (5 bases). The source is a man between 50 and 59 years old with active COVID-19. The CDR3 region is CASSFTRDTEAFF. CDR3 in DNA: TGTGCCAGCAGCTTCACCAGGGACACTGAAGCTTTCTTT. Full variable domain (outside the CDR3, taken from reference TRBV7-9 and TRBJ1-1): DTGVSQNPRHKITKRGQNVTFRCDPISEHNRLYWYRQTLGQGPEFLTYFQNEAQLEKSRLLSDRFSAERPKGSFSTLEIQRTEQGDSAMYLCASSFTRDTEAFFGQGTRLTVV.